These T cell receptor beta chains were read from a single sample in a study of CD8+ T cells in alopecia areata. Repertoires were generated with immunoSEQ multiplex PCR, while TCRdb's copy carries only in-frame clones and drops some. The sample includes some 120,000 clones, around 60% of them seen just once. The sequenced sample was CD4+ T cells sorted from blood, obtained at week 4, from a patient treated with tofacitinib. The receptor set was obtained from a human donor with alopecia areata. The CDR3 runs from the conserved cysteine through the conserved F or W. A D gene is named only where the DNA matches it firmly. Size tells how often a clone was seen (once, few, many) or the class of an expanded clone, and some rows leave it out.

abundance: .; j_gene: TRBJ2-7; d_gene: TRBD1; v_gene: TRBV25-1; CDR3nt: TGTGCCAGCAGGATCACAGGGGGCGCCGAGCAGTACTTC; CDR3aa: CASRITGGAEQYF
abundance: .; j_gene: TRBJ2-5; d_gene: .; v_gene: TRBV10-3; CDR3nt: TGTGCCATCAGTGAGTCTACAGGGCGAGGAGAGACCCAGTACTTC; CDR3aa: CAISESTGRGETQYF
abundance: few; j_gene: TRBJ1-1; d_gene: TRBD1; v_gene: TRBV30; CDR3nt: TGTGCCTGGAGTGTACTGGCAGGGGGGAACACTGAAGCTTTCTTT; CDR3aa: CAWSVLAGGNTEAFF
abundance: .; j_gene: TRBJ2-7; d_gene: TRBD1; v_gene: TRBV27; CDR3nt: TGTGCCAGCAGTTTACGGACAGGCTCACCCTACGAGCAGTACTTC; CDR3aa: CASSLRTGSPYEQYF
abundance: .; j_gene: TRBJ1-1; d_gene: .; v_gene: TRBV6-5; CDR3nt: TGTGCCAGCGGAAAGAGGGGCACTGAAGCTTTCTTT; CDR3aa: CASGKRGTEAFF
abundance: .; j_gene: TRBJ1-5; d_gene: .; v_gene: TRBV2; CDR3nt: TGTGCCAGCGGAACAGAGGAGCCCCAGCATTTT; CDR3aa: CASGTEEPQHF
abundance: .; j_gene: TRBJ2-1; d_gene: TRBD2; v_gene: TRBV4-1; CDR3nt: TGCGCCAGCAGCCAAGGTGGGACTAGCATCCATGAGCAGTTCTTC; CDR3aa: CASSQGGTSIHEQFF
abundance: .; j_gene: TRBJ2-7; d_gene: .; v_gene: TRBV6-5; CDR3nt: TGTGCCAGCAGTTCCCCCTACGAGCAGTACTTC; CDR3aa: CASSSPYEQYF
abundance: few; j_gene: TRBJ1-1; d_gene: TRBD1; v_gene: TRBV5-1; CDR3nt: TGCGCCAGCAGCTCCCTCTCTGCAGGGGGCGAAGCTTTCTTT; CDR3aa: CASSSLSAGGEAFF
abundance: .; j_gene: TRBJ2-7; d_gene: .; v_gene: TRBV7-3; CDR3nt: TGTGCCAGCAGCCCCCCTCTAGAGAGGGGAGATTACGAGCAGTACTTC; CDR3aa: CASSPPLERGDYEQYF
abundance: .; j_gene: TRBJ2-3; d_gene: .; v_gene: TRBV29-1; CDR3nt: TGCAGCGTTGCAGGGCTAGGTTCGCAGTATTTT; CDR3aa: CSVAGLGSQYF
abundance: .; j_gene: TRBJ2-3; d_gene: .; v_gene: TRBV30; CDR3nt: TGTGCCTGGAGTGCGGCACGCACAGATACGCAGTATTTT; CDR3aa: CAWSAARTDTQYF
abundance: .; j_gene: TRBJ2-1; d_gene: .; v_gene: TRBV4-3; CDR3nt: TGCGCCAGCAGCCAAGATCGCGGGGTAGGCGATGAGCAGTTCTTC; CDR3aa: CASSQDRGVGDEQFF
abundance: once; j_gene: TRBJ2-7; d_gene: TRBD1; v_gene: TRBV6-1; CDR3nt: TGTGCCAGCAGTCACGGACAGGGGGGCTACGAGCAGTACTTC; CDR3aa: CASSHGQGGYEQYF
abundance: .; j_gene: TRBJ2-5; d_gene: .; v_gene: TRBV7-2; CDR3nt: TGTGCCAGCAGCTTTGGGGAGACCCAGTACTTC; CDR3aa: CASSFGETQYF
abundance: .; j_gene: TRBJ2-7; d_gene: .; v_gene: TRBV11-2; CDR3nt: TGTGCCAGCAGCTTAGAGCCCTGGGGCGAGCAGTACTTC; CDR3aa: CASSLEPWGEQYF
abundance: .; j_gene: TRBJ2-7; d_gene: .; v_gene: TRBV25-1; CDR3nt: TGTGCCAGCGGAGGGAGCGTTGGGTCCTACGAGCAGTACTTC; CDR3aa: CASGGSVGSYEQYF
abundance: .; j_gene: TRBJ2-1; d_gene: .; v_gene: TRBV7-9; CDR3nt: TGTGCCAGCAGCGGACGGGGTGGTAATGAGCAGTTCTTC; CDR3aa: CASSGRGGNEQFF
abundance: .; j_gene: TRBJ1-2; d_gene: .; v_gene: TRBV6-1; CDR3nt: TGTGCCAGCAGTGAAGCGGTAGGGGTCTATGGCTACACCTTC; CDR3aa: CASSEAVGVYGYTF
abundance: .; j_gene: TRBJ2-5; d_gene: TRBD1; v_gene: TRBV9; CDR3nt: TGTGCCAGCAGCGCCACAGGGGTGGGAGAGACCCAGTACTTC; CDR3aa: CASSATGVGETQYF
abundance: .; j_gene: TRBJ2-3; d_gene: TRBD2; v_gene: TRBV6-5; CDR3nt: TGTGCCAGCAGTGACGGATTAGCGGGGGATACGCAGTATTTT; CDR3aa: CASSDGLAGDTQYF
abundance: few; j_gene: TRBJ2-7; d_gene: TRBD2; v_gene: TRBV30; CDR3nt: TGTGCCTGCCGACTAGCGGGGCCCTACGAGCAGTACTTC; CDR3aa: CACRLAGPYEQYF
abundance: .; j_gene: TRBJ2-2; d_gene: .; v_gene: TRBV6-6; CDR3nt: TGTGCCAGCAGTTACCGCGCCGGGGAGCTGTTTTTT; CDR3aa: CASSYRAGELFF
abundance: .; j_gene: TRBJ2-7; d_gene: TRBD2; v_gene: TRBV7-2; CDR3nt: TGTGCCAGCAGCTTACAGGGACTAGCGGCGTACGAGCAGTACTTC; CDR3aa: CASSLQGLAAYEQYF
abundance: once; j_gene: TRBJ2-1; d_gene: TRBD1; v_gene: TRBV2; CDR3nt: TGTGCCAGCAGTAACAGGGGGCTGGGGGAGTTCTTC; CDR3aa: CASSNRGLGEFF